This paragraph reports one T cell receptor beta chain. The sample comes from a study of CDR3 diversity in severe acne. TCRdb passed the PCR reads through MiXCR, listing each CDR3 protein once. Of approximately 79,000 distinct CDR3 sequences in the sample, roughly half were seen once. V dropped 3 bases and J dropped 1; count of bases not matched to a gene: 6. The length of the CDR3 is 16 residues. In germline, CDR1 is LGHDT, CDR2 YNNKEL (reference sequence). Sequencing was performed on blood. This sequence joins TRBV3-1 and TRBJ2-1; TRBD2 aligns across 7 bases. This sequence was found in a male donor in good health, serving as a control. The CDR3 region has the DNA TGTGCCAGCAGCCATCCCACTAGCGTGTCCTACAATGAGCAGTTCTTC. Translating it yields CASSHPTSVSYNEQFF.